This is a list of T cell receptor beta chains from one sample in a study of beta chain features in type 1 diabetes. Assay: immunoSEQ multiplex PCR; the TCRdb copy retains only in-frame clones and omits some. The repertoire holds some 900,000 clones, with 17% as singletons. The sequenced sample was naive CD4+ T cells from blood. These receptors came from a woman aged 18 to 35 in good health. The CDR3 runs from the conserved cysteine through the conserved F or W. The D gene is left open where the match is weak. Size is omitted from some rows. Given values are once, few, many or a class for expanded clones.

cdr3_nt,cdr3_aa,d_call,j_call,v_call,clone_size
TGTGCCAGTCGCGTTAGCGGGGGTTCCTACGAGCAGTACTTC,CASRVSGGSYEQYF,TRBD2,TRBJ2-7,TRBV18,NA
TGTGCCAGCAGCTACCAGGGGGCGCGGGGAAACACCATATATTTT,CASSYQGARGNTIYF,TRBD1,TRBJ1-3,TRBV7-2,few
TGTGCCAGCAGCTTAGATCGTTTGGGTCTAGCTGGCACAGATACGCAGTATTTT,CASSLDRLGLAGTDTQYF,NA,TRBJ2-3,TRBV7-2,few
TGTGCGACGAGTGTCCGCTCTGGGGCCAACGTCCTGACTTTC,CATSVRSGANVLTF,NA,TRBJ2-6,TRBV6-5,NA
TGCAGCGCCCGTGGACAGAACCAAGAGACCCAGTACTTC,CSARGQNQETQYF,NA,TRBJ2-5,TRBV29-1,few
TGTGCCAGCAGTTTCTCAACAGGAGTCAACACCGGGGAGCTGTTTTTT,CASSFSTGVNTGELFF,NA,TRBJ2-2,TRBV27,NA
TGTGCCAGCTCACCCATAAGCGGTTACTCCTACAATGAGCAGTTCTTC,CASSPISGYSYNEQFF,NA,TRBJ2-1,TRBV18,NA
TGTGCCAGCAGTGATTCCGGGAGCAATCAGCCCCAGCATTTT,CASSDSGSNQPQHF,NA,TRBJ1-5,TRBV2,NA
TGTGCCAGCAGCCACACAGATACGCAGTATTTT,CASSHTDTQYF,NA,TRBJ2-3,TRBV7-9,many
TGTGCCAGCATGGGGGCGACCCAGTACTTC,CASMGATQYF,NA,TRBJ2-5,TRBV6-1,NA
TGTGCCAGCAGCCCAGGGCCCTATGGCTACACCTTC,CASSPGPYGYTF,NA,TRBJ1-2,TRBV7-9,many
TGTGCCAGCAGTTCGTCCGGGACAGAGAATGAAAAACTGTTTTTT,CASSSSGTENEKLFF,TRBD1,TRBJ1-4,TRBV28,NA
TGCAGCGTTCTCTCTGGCTCTGGAAACACCATATATTTT,CSVLSGSGNTIYF,NA,TRBJ1-3,TRBV29-1,NA
TGTGCCAGCCCTGCAGCGGGACTAGCGGGAGCAGGCAATGAGCAGTTCTTC,CASPAAGLAGAGNEQFF,TRBD2,TRBJ2-1,TRBV7-2,NA
TGTGCCAGCAGCTTCCCAGGAGGTCATACCACTGAAGCTTTCTTT,CASSFPGGHTTEAFF,NA,TRBJ1-1,TRBV7-9,NA
TGTGCCAGCAGTTCTCCAGTGGATACGCAGTATTTT,CASSSPVDTQYF,NA,TRBJ2-3,TRBV28,NA
TGTGCCAGCAGTGAGTCCGGGACCGCGTACAATGAGCAGTTCTTC,CASSESGTAYNEQFF,NA,TRBJ2-1,TRBV25-1,NA
TGTGCCAGCTCACCGAGACAGGGACCTCATCCAGCTAACTATGGCTACACCTTC,CASSPRQGPHPANYGYTF,TRBD1,TRBJ1-2,TRBV18,few
TGCGCCAGCAGCCGCCTGACGGGAGGTCGAGAGACCCAGTACTTC,CASSRLTGGRETQYF,TRBD2,TRBJ2-5,TRBV4-1,few
TGTGCCAGCAGTTACTCGAAGGCGGCCTACCAAGAGACCCAGTACTTC,CASSYSKAAYQETQYF,NA,TRBJ2-5,TRBV6-5,NA
TGTGCCAGCTCACCACGGCAGAACTACGAGCAGTACTTC,CASSPRQNYEQYF,NA,TRBJ2-7,TRBV18,few
TGTGCCAGCTCACCACTGGACGGGACCGGGGAGCTGTTTTTT,CASSPLDGTGELFF,NA,TRBJ2-2,TRBV18,few
TGCAGTGTATTCCGGATAAACATTCAGTACTTC,CSVFRINIQYF,NA,TRBJ2-4,TRBV20-1,NA
TGTGCCAGCAGCTTATGGGGTGGAAACACCATATATTTT,CASSLWGGNTIYF,NA,TRBJ1-3,TRBV13,many
TGTGCCAGCAGCCAAGATCCGCCTTCGACCATAAATGGGGCAGATACGCAGTATTTT,CASSQDPPSTINGADTQYF,NA,TRBJ2-3,TRBV4-2,few
TGTGCCAGCAGCGGGGACTTCCAAGAGACCCAGTACTTC,CASSGDFQETQYF,NA,TRBJ2-5,TRBV9,NA
TGCAGCGTTGAGCTGGCCCGCACAGATACGCAGTATTTT,CSVELARTDTQYF,NA,TRBJ2-3,TRBV29-1,NA
TGTGCCAGCAAGGAAAGCTCGCAGTACTTC,CASKESSQYF,NA,TRBJ2-7,TRBV2,NA
TGTGCCAGCAGTGCGGGTAGCTCTAACACCGGGGAGCTGTTTTTT,CASSAGSSNTGELFF,NA,TRBJ2-2,TRBV6-1,NA
TGCAGCGTTCGACAGGGTGCCACTGGAAACACCATATATTTT,CSVRQGATGNTIYF,TRBD1,TRBJ1-3,TRBV29-1,few
TGTGCCATCAGTAAACAGGGTTCCGAGCAGTACTTC,CAISKQGSEQYF,NA,TRBJ2-7,TRBV10-3,few
TGTGCCAGCAGCTTATGGCCAGGACACTATGGCTACACCTTC,CASSLWPGHYGYTF,NA,TRBJ1-2,TRBV7-2,few
TGCGCCAGCATGCGGACAGGGAACACCGGGGAGCTGTTTTTT,CASMRTGNTGELFF,TRBD1,TRBJ2-2,TRBV4-1,NA
TGTGCCAGCAGCTCGGGACGTTTCACTGAAGCTTTCTTT,CASSSGRFTEAFF,NA,TRBJ1-1,TRBV7-6,few
TGTGCCATTTCCCAGACCTTGAACACTGAAGCTTTCTTT,CAISQTLNTEAFF,NA,TRBJ1-1,TRBV10-3,few
TGTGCCAGTAGTTACCTCGAGGATACGCAGTATTTT,CASSYLEDTQYF,NA,TRBJ2-3,TRBV19,few
TGTGCCAGCGGAAGGGATAGCGGAGAATACAATGAGCAGTTCTTC,CASGRDSGEYNEQFF,NA,TRBJ2-1,TRBV6-5,NA
TGTGCCAGCAGCTCAATCGCAGGGGGCGAGCAGTACTTC,CASSSIAGGEQYF,TRBD1,TRBJ2-7,TRBV9,few
TGCGCCAGCAGCTTGAGGACCGGGAACACCGGGGAGCTGTTTTTT,CASSLRTGNTGELFF,NA,TRBJ2-2,TRBV5-1,NA
TGTGCCAGCAGCCCCTTCTCTGGGGCCAACGTCCTGACTTTC,CASSPFSGANVLTF,NA,TRBJ2-6,TRBV7-2,NA
TGCAGTGTTTTTCAGGGGTACGAGCAGTACTTC,CSVFQGYEQYF,NA,TRBJ2-7,TRBV20-1,few
TGCGCCAGCAGCGGTAACAGGGGGCCTAACTATGGCTACACCTTC,CASSGNRGPNYGYTF,TRBD1,TRBJ1-2,TRBV5-1,NA
TGCGCCAGCAGTCAATCGGAGGGATTAAAGGCAAACCAGAGCACAGATACGCAGTATTTT,CASSQSEGLKANQSTDTQYF,NA,TRBJ2-3,TRBV23-1,few
TGTGCCAGCAGCTCACCGCGGGGGGGGCGCACAGATACGCAGTATTTT,CASSSPRGGRTDTQYF,NA,TRBJ2-3,TRBV21-1,few
TGTGCCAGCAGTTCCGGGACAGGATCGCCTTACGAGCAGTACTTC,CASSSGTGSPYEQYF,TRBD1,TRBJ2-7,TRBV28,NA
TGTGCCAGCAGCTCCCAGAGGACAGATACGCAGTATTTT,CASSSQRTDTQYF,NA,TRBJ2-3,TRBV7-3,few
TGTGCCAGCAGCTTGCCACAGGGGAAGTACAATGAGCAGTTCTTC,CASSLPQGKYNEQFF,TRBD1,TRBJ2-1,TRBV5-6,few
TGTGCCAGCTCACCGTCGGTGGGAGCTTTCTTT,CASSPSVGAFF,NA,TRBJ1-1,TRBV18,NA
TGTGCCAGCAGCTTAGATCCTATAAGACAGGGGGCGCAGATCAACTTT,CASSLDPIRQGAQINF,TRBD1,TRBJ1-6,TRBV11-2,NA
TGTGCTAGCAGCTTGGGGACAGGGGCGACAGATACGCAGTATTTT,CASSLGTGATDTQYF,TRBD1,TRBJ2-3,TRBV7-7,NA
TGCGCCAGCAGCCGGACCGGGACTATTCTTCATGAGCAGTTCTTC,CASSRTGTILHEQFF,TRBD2,TRBJ2-1,TRBV4-1,NA
TGTGCCAGTAGTATTTATCCGGGAGGGCACAGTGAGCAGTTCTTC,CASSIYPGGHSEQFF,TRBD2,TRBJ2-1,TRBV19,few
TGTGCCAGCATGAGGTCGGGCGGAAGCTCCTACAATGAGCAGTTCTTC,CASMRSGGSSYNEQFF,NA,TRBJ2-1,TRBV7-9,few
TGTGCCAGTAAGGACGACCCGTTCCGGGACTATGGCTACACCTTC,CASKDDPFRDYGYTF,NA,TRBJ1-2,TRBV19,NA
TGTGCCAGTAGTATTGGCGGGCAGAAAGCTTTCTTT,CASSIGGQKAFF,NA,TRBJ1-1,TRBV19,NA
TGTGCCAGCAGCTTAGCGCCGGGGCAGAGCACAGATACGCAGTATTTT,CASSLAPGQSTDTQYF,NA,TRBJ2-3,TRBV7-9,NA
TGTGCCAGCAATCTTCAGGGAGGAAACATTCAGTACTTC,CASNLQGGNIQYF,NA,TRBJ2-4,TRBV6-6,NA
TGTGCCAGCAGTTTATCGGGACTAGGCGCCGGGGAGCTGTTTTTT,CASSLSGLGAGELFF,TRBD2,TRBJ2-2,TRBV27,NA
TGTGCCACCAGCGAGGACTTCTATGGCTACACCTTC,CATSEDFYGYTF,NA,TRBJ1-2,TRBV15,NA